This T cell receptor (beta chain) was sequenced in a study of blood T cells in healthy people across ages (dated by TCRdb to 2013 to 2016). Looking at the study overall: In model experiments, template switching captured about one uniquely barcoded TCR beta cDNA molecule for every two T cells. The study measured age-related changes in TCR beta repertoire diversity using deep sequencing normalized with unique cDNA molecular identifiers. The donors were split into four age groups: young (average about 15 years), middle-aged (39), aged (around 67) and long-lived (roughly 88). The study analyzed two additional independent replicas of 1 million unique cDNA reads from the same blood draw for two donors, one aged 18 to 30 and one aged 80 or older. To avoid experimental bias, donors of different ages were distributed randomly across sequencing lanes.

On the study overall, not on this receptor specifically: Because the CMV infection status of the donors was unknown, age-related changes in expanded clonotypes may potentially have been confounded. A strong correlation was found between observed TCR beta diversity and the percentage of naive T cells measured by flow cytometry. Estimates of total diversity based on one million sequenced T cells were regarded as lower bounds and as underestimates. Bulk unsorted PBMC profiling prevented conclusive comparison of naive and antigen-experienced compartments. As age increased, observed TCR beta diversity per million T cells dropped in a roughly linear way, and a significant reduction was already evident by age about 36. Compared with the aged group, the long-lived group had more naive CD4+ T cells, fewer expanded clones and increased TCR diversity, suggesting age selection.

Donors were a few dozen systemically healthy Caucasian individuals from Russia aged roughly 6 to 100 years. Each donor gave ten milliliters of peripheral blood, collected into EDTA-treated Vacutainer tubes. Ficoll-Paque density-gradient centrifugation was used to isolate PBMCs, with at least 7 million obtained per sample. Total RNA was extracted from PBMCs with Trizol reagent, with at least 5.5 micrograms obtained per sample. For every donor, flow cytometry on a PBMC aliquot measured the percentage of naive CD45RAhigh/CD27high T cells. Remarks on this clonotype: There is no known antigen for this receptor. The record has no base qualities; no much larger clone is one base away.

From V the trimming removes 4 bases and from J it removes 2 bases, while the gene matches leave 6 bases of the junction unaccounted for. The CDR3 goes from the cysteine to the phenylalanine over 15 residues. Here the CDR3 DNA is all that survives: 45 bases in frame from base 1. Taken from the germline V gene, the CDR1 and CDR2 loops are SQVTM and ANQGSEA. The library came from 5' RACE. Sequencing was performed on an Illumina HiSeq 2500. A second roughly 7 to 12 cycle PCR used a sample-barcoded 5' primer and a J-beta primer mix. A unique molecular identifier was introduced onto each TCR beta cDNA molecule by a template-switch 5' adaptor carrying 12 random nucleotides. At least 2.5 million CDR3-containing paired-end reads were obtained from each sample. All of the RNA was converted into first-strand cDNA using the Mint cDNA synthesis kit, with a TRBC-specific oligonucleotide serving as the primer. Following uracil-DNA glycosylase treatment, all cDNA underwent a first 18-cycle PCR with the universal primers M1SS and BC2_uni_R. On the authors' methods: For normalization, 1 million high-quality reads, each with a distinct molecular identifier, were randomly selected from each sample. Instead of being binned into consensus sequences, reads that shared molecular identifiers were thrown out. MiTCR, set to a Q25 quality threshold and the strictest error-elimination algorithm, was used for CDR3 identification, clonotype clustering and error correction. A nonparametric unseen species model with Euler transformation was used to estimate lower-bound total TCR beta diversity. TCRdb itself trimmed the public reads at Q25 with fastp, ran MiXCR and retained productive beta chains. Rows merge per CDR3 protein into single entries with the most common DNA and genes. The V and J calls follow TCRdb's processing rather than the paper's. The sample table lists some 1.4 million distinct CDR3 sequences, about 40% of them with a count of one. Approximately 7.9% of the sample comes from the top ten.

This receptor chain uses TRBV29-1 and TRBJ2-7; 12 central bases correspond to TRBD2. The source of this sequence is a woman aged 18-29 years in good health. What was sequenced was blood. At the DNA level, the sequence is TGCAGCGTTGGAGCCACTAGCGGGGGGACCTACGAGCAGTACTTC. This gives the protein CSVGATSGGTYEQYF.